These 32 T cell receptor beta chains originate from one sample sequenced in a study of blood T cell repertoires in COVID-19 (dated by TCRdb to 2019 to 2021). Library method: the immunoSEQ multiplex PCR assay. What TCRdb holds here is the immuneACCESS table cut down to in-frame rearrangements. Part of the clones is not present; checked against another copy, under half of the missing clones reflect an unresolved V gene, and the others are unexplained. For this sample the table gives around 230,000 clones, of which 65% to 85% were detected only once. 7% to 10% of the sample is taken by the ten largest. What was sequenced was peripheral blood. Every receptor here comes from a woman aged 45-59 years with acute or convalescent COVID-19.

The chain joins TRBV10-3 to TRBJ1-2; 8 nucleotides line up with TRBD1. Germline V gene data show CDR1 as ENHRY and CDR2 as SYGVKD. This CDR3 is built from 17 residues. J was trimmed by 4 bases and V by 7 bases; bases with no gene match: 17. The CDR3 bases are TGTGCCATCAATACGGGACAGGCGAATGGACGGGGCTATGGCTACACCTTC. Residues: CAINTGQANGRGYGYTF.

The chain carries TRBV7-8 and TRBJ2-7; D not certain. The germline V and J ends were trimmed by 4 bases and 5 bases, with 15 bases remaining between them. The CDR3 has 14 amino acids. Germline CDR1 is SGHVS and CDR2 is FQNEAQ. The CDR3, as DNA: TGTGCCAGCAGCTCAGACTTCCCCCGGGACGAGCAGTACTTC. Translated: CASSSDFPRDEQYF.

The CDR3 sequence: CASSIENRGGETQYF. In DNA form, the CDR3 reads TGTGCCAGTAGTATAGAAAATAGAGGAGGAGAGACCCAGTACTTC. The chain recombines TRBV19 with TRBJ2-5; tentative D call: TRBD2 (5 bases). Trimming left V 0 bases short and J 4 bases short, with 12 bases between. The germline V gene has CDR1 LNHDA and CDR2 SQIVND (reference sequence). The CDR3 consists of 15 residues.

The chain couples TRBV5-1 to TRBJ2-5; 7 bases map to TRBD2. Unmatched junction bases numbered 13, after V lost 5 bases and J lost 0 bases. CDR3 length: 17 residues. Per germline, CDR1 SGHRS and CDR2 YFSETQ. The CDR3 here is CASSFVGDYRYQETQYF. The CDR3 DNA reads as TGCGCCAGCAGTTTTGTGGGGGACTACCGGTACCAAGAGACCCAGTACTTC. Looking up the rest from reference TRBV5-1 and TRBJ2-5 gives the full variable domain: KAGVTQTPRYLIKTRGQQVTLSCSPISGHRSVSWYQQTPGQGLQFLFEYFSETQRNKGNFPGRFSGRQFSNSRSEMNVSTLELGDSALYLCASSFVGDYRYQETQYFGPGTRLLVL.

This rearrangement joins TRBV6-2 or TRBV6-3 to TRBJ1-1; 10 bases are a match to TRBD1. The CDR3 loop spans 16 amino acids. J lost 5 bases, V lost 0 bases, and 6 bases had no gene match. Per the germline V gene, CDR1 is MNHEY and CDR2 is SVGEGT. CDR3 loop: CASSYSADRGRTEAFF. The CDR3 DNA is TGTGCCAGCAGTTACTCTGCAGACAGGGGGCGAACTGAAGCTTTCTTT.

The genes are TRBV14 and TRBJ1-1; unclear D gene. V was cut by 1 base and J by 5 bases, with 8 bases left in between. The CDR3 totals 13 residues. In germline, CDR1 is SGHDN, CDR2 FVKESK. The CDR3 loop is CASSQVPVTEAFF. The CDR3 DNA is TGTGCCAGCAGCCAAGTCCCGGTTACTGAAGCTTTCTTT.

The V and J genes are TRBV4-2 and TRBJ1-4; weak D call: TRBD1 (6 bases). Per the germline V gene, CDR1 is LGHNA and CDR2 is YNFKEQ. This CDR3 is built from 14 residues. V gave up 0 bases and J gave up 8 bases, with 10 bases separating them. The CDR3, as DNA: TGTGCCAGCAGCCAAGATCGGGGGGCCGAAAAACTGTTTTTT. Translating it yields CASSQDRGAEKLFF.

The chain employs TRBV13 and TRBJ1-4; D uncertain. CDR3 length: 13 amino acids. Trimming stripped 3 bases from V and 0 bases from J, with 2 bases between. Germline loops: CDR1 PRHDT, CDR2 FYEKMQ (reference sequence). The CDR3 here is CASSFTTNEKLFF. CDR3 sequence (DNA): TGTGCCAGCAGCTTTACAACTAATGAAAAACTGTTTTTT.

This sequence joins TRBV19 and TRBJ2-7; the match to TRBD2 covers 7 bases. The CDR3 runs 15 residues. V trimming: 6 bases; J trimming: 3 bases; junction bases outside the gene matches: 11. Germline V gene sequence: CDR1 LNHDA, CDR2 SQIVND (reference sequence). The CDR3 DNA is TGTGCCAGTAGCTACTCTAGCGGACGATTCTACGAGCAGTACTTC. Protein product: CASSYSSGRFYEQYF. Looking up the rest from reference TRBV19 and TRBJ2-7 gives the full variable domain: DGGITQSPKYLFRKEGQNVTLSCEQNLNHDAMYWYRQDPGQGLRLIYYSQIVNDFQKGDIAEGYSVSREKKESFPLTVTSAQKNPTAFYLCASSYSSGRFYEQYFGPGTRLTVT.

The chain uses TRBV9 and TRBJ2-4; D perhaps matches TRBD2 (6 bases). CDR1 SGDLS and CDR2 YYNGEE come from the germline V gene. The CDR3 extends over 15 amino acids. Trimming took 0 bases from V and 8 from J, leaving 15 bases between them. This chain's CDR3 is CASSVVRGTGDIQYF. The CDR3 DNA is TGTGCCAGCAGCGTAGTACGAGGAACGGGGGACATTCAGTACTTC.

This rearrangement joins TRBV11-2 to TRBJ1-3; D unresolved. V lost 3 bases and J 0 bases, leaving 6 bases between the germline ends. Germline CDR1 is SGHAT and CDR2 is FQNNGV. CDR3 length: 14 residues. The DNA for the CDR3 is TGTGCCAGCAGCTTTACTAGCTCTGGAAACACCATATATTTT. It specifies CASSFTSSGNTIYF.

The V call is TRBV11-2, the J call TRBJ1-1; D unclear. CDR1 SGHAT and CDR2 FQNNGV come from the germline V gene. V lost 8 bases and J lost 0, with 13 bases in between. The CDR3 is made up of 14 amino acids. CDR3: CASSSWGVNTEAFF. In nucleotides, the CDR3 is TGTGCCAGCTCCTCCTGGGGAGTGAACACTGAAGCTTTCTTT.

The V call is TRBV18, the J call TRBJ2-2; 9 bases line up with TRBD1. The V segment lost 0 bases and the J segment 5 bases; nucleotides outside the gene matches: 1. Germline V lookup: CDR1 KGHSH, CDR2 LQKENI. There are 15 residues in the CDR3. The CDR3 sequence: CASSPPGQGTGELFF. The CDR3 DNA reads TGTGCCAGCTCACCACCTGGACAGGGGACCGGGGAGCTGTTTTTT.

V gene TRBV19 combines with J gene TRBJ2-5, with D tentatively TRBD2 (6 bases). This CDR3 spans 17 amino acids. Trimming removed 5 bases from V and 4 bases from J, with 23 bases in between. Germline V gene sequence: CDR1 LNHDA, CDR2 SQIVND (reference sequence). CDR3 region: CASSWRGSPAVGETQYF. The DNA of the CDR3 is TGTGCCAGTAGTTGGAGGGGTTCCCCGGCAGTGGGAGAGACCCAGTACTTC.

The chain has TRBV19 and TRBJ2-1; TRBD1 matches 8 bases. The CDR3 is 16 residues long. Germline CDR1 is LNHDA and CDR2 is SQIVND (reference sequence). V was clipped by 1 base and J by 6 bases; unmatched bases: 8. The CDR3 nucleotides read TGTGCCAGTAGTATAGGCGCCCTAGGACAGGGCAATGAGCAGTTCTTC. It translates to CASSIGALGQGNEQFF.

The rearrangement uses TRBV2 and TRBJ1-2, with 8 bases aligning to TRBD1. Per germline, CDR1 SNHLY and CDR2 FYNNEI. This CDR3 has 16 amino acids. The J segment lost 1 base and the V segment lost 4 bases, leaving 8 bases of the junction unmatched. CDR3: CASSARTGRGNYGYTF. CDR3 coding DNA: TGTGCCAGCAGTGCCCGGACAGGGCGGGGTAACTATGGCTACACCTTC.

The chain employs TRBV28 and TRBJ1-4; 9 positions agree with TRBD1. Germline CDR1 reads MDHEN; CDR2 reads SYDVKM. The CDR3 is made up of 15 amino acids. Germline trimming cut 5 bases from V and 8 bases from J; bases unmatched to any gene: 9. The CDR3 sequence: CASSPWDRESEKLFF. DNA of the CDR3: TGTGCCAGCAGTCCCTGGGACAGGGAGTCAGAAAAACTGTTTTTT.

The rearrangement links TRBV3-1 (or the pseudogene TRBV3-2) to TRBJ1-3; D uncertain. V lost 4 bases and J 4 bases, leaving 14 bases between the germline ends. This CDR3 region has 15 residues. Germline V gene data show CDR1 as LGHDT and CDR2 as YNNKEL (reference sequence). Here the CDR3 reads CASSPNVGSGNTIYF. DNA for the CDR3: TGTGCCAGCAGCCCCAACGTCGGGTCCGGAAACACCATATATTTT.

V is TRBV20-1 and J is TRBJ2-5; tentatively, D is TRBD2 (7 bases). Trimming stripped 7 bases from V and 4 bases from J, with 10 bases between. Per the germline V gene, CDR1 is DFQATT and CDR2 is SNEGSKA (reference sequence). This CDR3 is 11 amino acids long. The CDR3 spells CSGGGGETQYF. The CDR3 DNA reads as TGCAGTGGAGGGGGGGGAGAGACCCAGTACTTC.

V usage is TRBV19 and J usage is TRBJ2-6; D might be TRBD2 (5 bases). Germline CDR1 and CDR2: LNHDA and SQIVND (reference sequence). Trimming left V 5 bases short and J 0 bases short, with 17 bases between. The CDR3 loop spans 18 amino acids. The CDR3 loop reads CASSAGLLRDSGANVLTF. Here the CDR3 DNA reads TGTGCCAGTAGTGCGGGCCTCTTGAGGGACTCTGGGGCCAACGTCCTGACTTTC.

The chain has TRBV2 and TRBJ1-2; D might be TRBD1 (6 bases). Germline V lookup: CDR1 SNHLY, CDR2 FYNNEI. CDR3 length: 18 residues. Trimming took off 2 bases at V and 5 bases at J, with 24 bases between the two ends. CDR3 protein: CASSELGAPWGLTYGYTF. The CDR3 DNA reads as TGTGCCAGCAGTGAATTGGGGGCACCCTGGGGTCTAACGTATGGCTACACCTTC.

The J gene is TRBJ1-1, the V gene TRBV7-2; TRBD1 matches 10 bases. V was pared by 2 bases and J by 5 bases, with 8 bases of the junction left unmatched. The CDR3 is 16 amino acids. The germline V gene encodes CDR1 SGHTA and CDR2 FQGNSA. In nucleotides, the CDR3 is TGTGCCAGCAGCTTAACGTCGACAGGGGGCTTAACTGAAGCTTTCTTT. It yields the protein CASSLTSTGGLTEAFF.

CDR3 sequence reads: CASSTRQGYNEQFF. CDR3 in DNA: TGTGCCAGCAGCACGCGACAGGGGTACAATGAGCAGTTCTTC. The chain is built from TRBV7-2 and TRBJ2-1, with TRBD1 identical over 8 bases. Germline V gene sequence: CDR1 SGHTA, CDR2 FQGNSA. The CDR3 sequence is 14 residues long. With V trimmed by 5 bases and J by 4 bases, 4 bases remained unmatched.

The chain joins TRBV5-4 to TRBJ2-1; D is possibly TRBD1 (6 bases). CDR1 and CDR2 (germline): SGHNT, YYREEE (reference sequence). The CDR3 extends over 15 amino acids. Trimming removed 4 bases from V and 5 bases from J, with 16 bases in between. CDR3 loop: CASSPLQGFDNEQFF. The CDR3 DNA reads as TGTGCCAGCAGCCCCCTCCAGGGGTTCGACAATGAGCAGTTCTTC.

At least ten counts were recorded for this clone. V and J are TRBV6-5 and TRBJ1-1, with D perhaps matching TRBD1 (5 bases). This CDR3 is 14 amino acids long. V was shortened by 5 bases and J by 5 bases, with 15 bases between the two germline ends. Germline CDR1 is MNHEY and CDR2 is SVGAGI. The CDR3 coding sequence is TGTGCCAGCAGTACCGGGGGGGGGAGAACTGAAGCTTTCTTT. Translated: CASSTGGGRTEAFF.

The genes are TRBV28 and TRBJ1-5; the match to TRBD1 covers 8 bases. The germline gives CDR1 MDHEN, CDR2 SYDVKM. V trimming: 5 bases; J trimming: 2 bases; junction bases outside the gene matches: 5. This CDR3 region has 15 residues. Here the CDR3 reads CASSHQTGGNQPQHF. As DNA, the CDR3 is TGTGCCAGCAGTCACCAGACAGGGGGCAATCAGCCCCAGCATTTT.

The rearrangement links TRBV7-9 to TRBJ2-4; TRBD1 agrees at 7 bases. CDR1 is SEHNR and CDR2 is FQNEAQ in the germline V gene (reference sequence). The CDR3 sequence is 16 residues long. Trimming removed 4 bases from V and 2 bases from J; junction bases left unmatched: 8. CDR3 in amino acids: CASSSTGKSTKNIQYF. The CDR3 nucleotides read TGTGCCAGCAGCTCGACAGGGAAATCCACCAAAAACATTCAGTACTTC.

As for this clone: One end of the junction is discordant with germline, which a read error may explain. The sample has other DNA sequences that encode this CDR3 too. The rearrangement uses TRBV28 and TRBJ2-7, with 7 bases lining up with TRBD1. The CDR3 length is 13 residues. Germline loops: CDR1 MDHEN, CDR2 SYDVKM. CDR3 loop: CAIADRMNYEQYF. The CDR3 coding sequence is TGTGCCATCGCGGACAGGATGAACTACGAGCAATACTTC.

The rearrangement links TRBV5-1 to TRBJ2-5; TRBD1 is a possible D gene (5 bases). The CDR3 totals 13 residues. Germline V CDR1 and CDR2: SGHRS, YFSETQ. Trimming took off 2 bases at V and 3 bases at J, with 8 bases between the two ends. The CDR3 DNA is TGCGCCAGCAGCTTTAACAGGAAAGAGACCCAGTACTTC. Translation: CASSFNRKETQYF.

This clone has just a few counts. The chain employs TRBV21-1 and TRBJ2-7; the table's D call, TRBD1, has no DNA check behind it. TRBV21-1 has pseudogene status. The CDR3 has 17 amino acids. The CDR3 loop reads CASSKGHPGQGTYEQYF. The CDR3, as DNA: TGTGCCAGCAGCAAAGGACATCCGGGACAGGGCACCTACGAGCAGTACTTC.

The chain couples TRBV6-5 to TRBJ2-7; 9 bases line up with TRBD2. CDR1 MNHEY and CDR2 SVGAGI come from the germline V gene. This CDR3 has 15 residues. The junction had 6 bases not matched to a gene; V was cut back by 6 bases and J by 0 bases. The CDR3 bases are TGTGCCAGCAGACCTACTAGCGGGTCCTCCTACGAGCAGTACTTC. Amino acid sequence: CASRPTSGSSYEQYF.

J is TRBJ1-1 and V is TRBV25-1, with 9 positions matching TRBD1. This CDR3 region has 15 residues. After removal of 1 base from V and 4 bases from J, the junction contained 4 bases not matched to a gene. CDR1 and CDR2 (germline): MGHDK, SYGVNS. The CDR3 DNA is TGTGCCAGCAGTGAATTAGGGACAGGGAGCACTGAAGCTTTCTTT. This encodes CASSELGTGSTEAFF.